This T cell receptor beta chain appears in the sequencing data of a study of graft-versus-host responses after intestinal transplantation. On the study more broadly: After anti-thymocyte globulin induction, recipients took tacrolimus and steroids for approximately three years.

TCRdb's copy holds only in-frame clones and misses some; the assay was immunoSEQ multiplex PCR. Among about 120,000 clones listed, 80% to 95% were seen once. On this clone itself: The antigen remains undetermined.

Study conclusions and caveats: The study associated peak circulating GvH clone levels with early post-transplant HvG declines. The presence of high graft-versus-host to host-versus-graft clonal ratios in allografts characterized patients with graft-donor T cell macrochimerism.

Germline V lookup: CDR1 SGHAT, CDR2 FQNNGV. This CDR3 contains 15 residues. The ends lost 2 bases at V and 6 bases at J; junction bases unmatched: 2. The V and J genes are TRBV11-2 and TRBJ2-1, with 12 bases that match TRBD2. The source of this sequence is a human donor who received an intestinal transplant. This sample comprised unstimulated CD4+ T cells sorted from spleen or lymph node cells, obtained before intestinal transplant. The CDR3 spells CASSLRLAGVNEQFF. CDR3 sequence (DNA): TGTGCCAGCAGCTTAAGACTAGCGGGAGTCAATGAGCAGTTCTTC.